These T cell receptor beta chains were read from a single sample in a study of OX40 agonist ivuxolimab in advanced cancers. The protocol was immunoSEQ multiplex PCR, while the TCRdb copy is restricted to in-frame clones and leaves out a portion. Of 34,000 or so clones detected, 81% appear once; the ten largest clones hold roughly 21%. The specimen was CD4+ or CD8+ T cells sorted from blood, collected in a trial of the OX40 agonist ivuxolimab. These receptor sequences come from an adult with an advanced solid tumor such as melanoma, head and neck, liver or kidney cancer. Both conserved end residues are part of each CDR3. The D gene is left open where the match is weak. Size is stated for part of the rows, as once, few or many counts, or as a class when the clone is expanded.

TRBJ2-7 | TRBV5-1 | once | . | TGCGCCAGCACACGCGGCGGGGCCGGCTACGAGCAGTACTTC | CASTRGGAGYEQYF
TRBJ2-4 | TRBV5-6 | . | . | TGTGCCAGCAGCACCCCGACGGTAGCCAAAAACATTCAGTACTTC | CASSTPTVAKNIQYF
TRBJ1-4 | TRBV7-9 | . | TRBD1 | TGTGCCAGCAGCCCACAGGGGTTTAATGAAAAACTGTTTTTT | CASSPQGFNEKLFF
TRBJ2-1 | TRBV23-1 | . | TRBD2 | TGCGCCAGCAGTCAATCGATTGCGGGGGGCTCCTACAATGAGCAGTTCTTC | CASSQSIAGGSYNEQFF
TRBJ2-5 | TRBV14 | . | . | TGTGCCAGCAGCCCGCGGGACCGCCAAGAGACCCAGTACTTC | CASSPRDRQETQYF
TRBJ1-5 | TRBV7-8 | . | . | TGTGCCAGCAGCTTTCTACAGGGACTAGGGCCCCAGCATTTT | CASSFLQGLGPQHF
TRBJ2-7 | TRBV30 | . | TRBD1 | TGTGCCTGGACAACCGGGACAGGGGGTGACTACGAGCAGTACTTC | CAWTTGTGGDYEQYF
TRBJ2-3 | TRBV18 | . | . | TGTGCCAGCTCACAAAGCACAGATACGCAGTATTTT | CASSQSTDTQYF
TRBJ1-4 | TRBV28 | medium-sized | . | TGTGCCAGCAGTTTAGTTGGGCCAGCTAATGAAAAACTGTTTTTT | CASSLVGPANEKLFF
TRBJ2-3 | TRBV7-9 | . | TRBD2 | TGTGCCAGCAGCTCTTCCTGGGGAGGGGGCACAGATACGCAGTATTTT | CASSSSWGGGTDTQYF
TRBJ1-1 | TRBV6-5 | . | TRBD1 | TGTGCCAGCAGTGCTTGGACAGGGTGGAACACTGAAGCTTTCTTT | CASSAWTGWNTEAFF
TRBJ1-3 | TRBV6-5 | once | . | TGTGCCAGCAGTTACAATAGGGGCGGAAACACCATATATTTT | CASSYNRGGNTIYF
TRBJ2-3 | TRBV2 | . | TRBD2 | TGTGCCAGGGGAGCGGGAAGCACAGATACGCAGTATTTT | CARGAGSTDTQYF
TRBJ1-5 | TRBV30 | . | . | TGTGCCTGGAGTGTGGACCGTGGGCAGCCCCAGCATTTT | CAWSVDRGQPQHF
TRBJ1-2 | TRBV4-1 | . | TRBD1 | TGCGCCAGCAGAAGGGGACAGGGAGGCGGTGGCTACACCTTC | CASRRGQGGGGYTF
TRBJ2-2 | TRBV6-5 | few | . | TGTGCCAGCAGCGGCTCGAACACCGGGGAGCTGTTTTTT | CASSGSNTGELFF
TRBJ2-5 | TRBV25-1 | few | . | TGTGCCAGCAATCGACAGGAGGTAGAGACCCAGTACTTC | CASNRQEVETQYF
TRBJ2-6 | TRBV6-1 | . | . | TGTGCCAGCGATGAGAGTACTGGGGCCAACGTCCTGACTTTC | CASDESTGANVLTF
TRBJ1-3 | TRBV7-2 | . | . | TGTGCCAGCAGCTTAACGGGGGGTGGAAACACCATATATTTT | CASSLTGGGNTIYF
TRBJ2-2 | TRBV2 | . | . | TGTGCCAGCACTCCGACACCCAACACCGGGGAGCTGTTTTTT | CASTPTPNTGELFF
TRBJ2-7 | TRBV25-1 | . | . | TGTGCCAGCCGGGACTTTCGGACCGAGCAGTACTTC | CASRDFRTEQYF
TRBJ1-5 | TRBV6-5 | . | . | TGTGCCAGCAGACGGAGTGCCAATCAGCCCCAGCATTTT | CASRRSANQPQHF
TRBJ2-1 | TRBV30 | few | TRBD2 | TGTGCCTGGAGTGGCCCAGCGGGAGTACAGCAGTTCTTC | CAWSGPAGVQQFF
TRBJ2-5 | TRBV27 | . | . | TGTGCCAGCAGACTAAAAGAGACCCAGTACTTC | CASRLKETQYF
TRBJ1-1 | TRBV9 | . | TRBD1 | TGTGCCAGCAGCTACGGGACAGGGGCGAACACTGAAGCTTTCTTT | CASSYGTGANTEAFF
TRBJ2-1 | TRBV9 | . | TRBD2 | TGTGCCAGCAGCGTAGGGCTAGCGGGGGGGTATGAGCAGTTCTTC | CASSVGLAGGYEQFF
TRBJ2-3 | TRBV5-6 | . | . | TGTGCCAGCAGCTTGGTCTCCCCGGGCACAGATACGCAGTATTTT | CASSLVSPGTDTQYF
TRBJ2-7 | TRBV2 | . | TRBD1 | TGTGCCAGCAGTAACCGCGGCAGGGGGAATAAGGGCGAGCAGTACTTC | CASSNRGRGNKGEQYF